This TCR beta chain was sequenced for a study of identifying expanded T cells in peripheral blood. Study-wide findings and caveats: Across healthy donors, higher total template counts meant significantly greater approximately two-week count variance.

Concerning this clone: What it binds is not known.

Generated by immunoSEQ multiplex PCR, the TCRdb table keeps only in-frame clones and is missing some. This table holds over 100,000 clones, 88% found once. Material for sequencing was blood. This receptor was obtained from a person between 18 and 75 years old in good health.

CDR3 sequence: CASRRGATDTQYF. The CDR3 DNA is TGTGCCAGCCGAAGGGGGGCCACAGATACGCAGTATTTT. The chain uses TRBV6-5 and TRBJ2-3; D possibly uses TRBD1 or TRBD2 (6 bases each). V lost 8 bases to trimming and J lost 2 bases, with 11 bases between them. The CDR3 has 13 residues. Germline CDR1 reads MNHEY; CDR2 reads SVGAGI.